This TCR beta chain appears in the sequencing data of a study of T cell responses to AZD1222 COVID-19 vaccine. Study-wide findings and caveats: Spike-specific TCR depth and breadth grew after two AZD1222 doses.

Second-dose recipients at about 4 or about 12 weeks were treated as one pooled group. The method was immunoSEQ multiplex PCR; TCRdb's version includes in-frame clones alone and lacks a portion of them. The data show around 130,000 clones, around 86% seen once. The germline V and J ends were trimmed by 0 bases and 0 bases, with 6 bases remaining between them. Looked up from germline, CDR1 is GTSNPN and CDR2 is SVGIG (reference sequence). This CDR3 contains 14 residues. Regarding this clone: Its antigen is unknown.

The receptor's source is an adult who received the AZD1222 COVID-19 vaccine. The sample here was peripheral blood, taken 28 days after the second AZD1222 dose. The chain uses TRBV30 and TRBJ1-3; D is unresolved. The CDR3 reads CAWSVGRSGNTIYF. The CDR3 nucleotides read TGTGCCTGGAGTGTTGGCCGCTCTGGAAACACCATATATTTT.